These T cell receptor beta chains were read from a single sample in a study of early T cells in non-severe SARS-CoV-2 infection. Using its own MiXCR run on the 5' RACE reads, TCRdb lists one record per CDR3 protein. The sample has about 55,000 distinct CDR3 sequences, under 8% seen once. The specimen was whole blood, collected at baseline. These TCRs come from an adult who was a healthcare worker with PCR-confirmed SARS-CoV-2 infection or an uninfected control (not recorded which). CDR3s include the opening cysteine and the closing phenylalanine or tryptophan. A D gene is named only where the DNA matches it firmly. The size of a clone is reported for some rows only, either as once, few or many, or as a class for expanded clones.

v_call	clone_size	j_call	d_call	cdr3_nt	cdr3_aa
TRBV6-6	many	TRBJ2-5	.	TGTGCCAGCAGTTACTTGGGGGCGCTGGGTGAGACCCAGTACTTC	CASSYLGALGETQYF
TRBV20-1	many	TRBJ2-2	.	TGCAGTGCTAGAGATTTAAGGACGCCGAACACCGGGGAGCTGTTTTTT	CSARDLRTPNTGELFF
TRBV13	.	TRBJ2-1	.	TGTGCCAGCACCGTGGACGGGCACAATGAGCAGTTCTTC	CASTVDGHNEQFF
TRBV7-6	many	TRBJ2-7	.	TGTGCCAGCAGTTCAGACGGGGAAACCTACGAGCAGTACTTC	CASSSDGETYEQYF
TRBV6-5	many	TRBJ2-3	TRBD1	TGTGCCAGCAGTTTGACCGGGACAGGGGATACGGATACGCAGTATTTT	CASSLTGTGDTDTQYF
TRBV7-2	many	TRBJ1-5	.	TGTGCCAGCAGCTTAGCAGTTTATAGCAATCAGCCCCAGCATTTT	CASSLAVYSNQPQHF
TRBV12-3/TRBV12-4	.	TRBJ1-4	TRBD1	TGTGCCAGCACCCCCTGGGGACAGGGGGATGAAAAACTGTTTTTT	CASTPWGQGDEKLFF
TRBV3-1	many	TRBJ2-3	.	TGTGCCAGCAGCCAGGGACTCCTTGGCACAGATACGCAGTATTTT	CASSQGLLGTDTQYF
TRBV12-3/TRBV12-4	.	TRBJ2-2	.	TGTGCCAGCAGTTTAGGGCTAGCGTCGAACACCGGGGAGCTGTTTTTT	CASSLGLASNTGELFF
TRBV4-3	many	TRBJ1-1	.	TGCGCCAGCAGCCAAGTCTGGGGAGGGGCTGAAGCTTTCTTT	CASSQVWGGAEAFF
TRBV5-4	.	TRBJ2-1	.	TGTGCCAGCAGCTTGGGTGGCGGGGGCGCCTACAATGAGCAGTTCTTC	CASSLGGGGAYNEQFF
TRBV19	many	TRBJ1-2	.	TGTGCCAGTACTCGACAGCCCCTTGCCTATGGCTACACCTTC	CASTRQPLAYGYTF
TRBV4-2	few	TRBJ2-3	.	TGTGCCAGCAGCCAAGGTGTGACAGATACGCAGTATTTT	CASSQGVTDTQYF
TRBV28	few	TRBJ2-5	.	TGTGCCAGCAGTTTAGAGCTCTCAGAGACCCAGTACTTC	CASSLELSETQYF
TRBV3-1	.	TRBJ2-5	.	TGTGCCAGCAGCAACGGGCGGCGGACTATTCAAGAGACCCAGTACTTC	CASSNGRRTIQETQYF
TRBV20-1	few	TRBJ2-1	TRBD2	TGCAGTGCTACTGGACTAGCGGGGAACAATGAGCAGTTCTTC	CSATGLAGNNEQFF
TRBV7-6	many	TRBJ1-1	.	TGTGCCAGCAGCTATAGTACGGCGAAAGACACTGAAGCTTTCTTT	CASSYSTAKDTEAFF
TRBV7-9	few	TRBJ1-1	.	TGTGCCAGCAGCTTATGGAGGGGAGAATACACTGAAGCTTTCTTT	CASSLWRGEYTEAFF
TRBV12-3/TRBV12-4	.	TRBJ2-2	.	TGTGCCACCTACAGCACCGGGGAGCTGTTTTTT	CATYSTGELFF
TRBV5-1	many	TRBJ1-1	.	TGCGCCAGCAGCCCTGGGGGCCAGGCTGAAGCTTTCTTT	CASSPGGQAEAFF
TRBV30	many	TRBJ1-1	TRBD1	TGTGCCTGGAGTGCCTCGACAGGGGCCACTGAAGCTTTCTTT	CAWSASTGATEAFF
TRBV5-5	many	TRBJ2-3	.	TGTGCCAGCAGCTTAGGGGGAGTCACAGATACGCAGTATTTT	CASSLGGVTDTQYF
TRBV11-2	many	TRBJ1-6	.	TGTGCCAGCAGCCAAGGGTATTCACCCCTCCACTTT	CASSQGYSPLHF
TRBV6-6	many	TRBJ2-2	TRBD1	TGTGCCAGCAAACCAGAGACAGGGGTCACCGGGGAGCTGTTTTTT	CASKPETGVTGELFF
TRBV2	.	TRBJ2-7	.	TGTGCCAGCAGTGAAGCTAGCGGCCGCTACGAGCAGTACTTC	CASSEASGRYEQYF
TRBV5-4	.	TRBJ2-1	TRBD1	TGTGCCAGCAGCTTTTGGACAGGGAACAATGAGCAGTTCTTC	CASSFWTGNNEQFF
TRBV10-1	.	TRBJ2-2	.	TGCGCCAGCAGTGAGTCATCCAGACCCGGGGAGCTGTTTTTT	CASSESSRPGELFF
TRBV2	.	TRBJ1-2	.	TGTGCCAGCAGTGAGCAGTTTAACTATGGCTACACCTTC	CASSEQFNYGYTF
TRBV10-3	many	TRBJ2-7	TRBD1	TGTGCCATCAGTGACGGGGACAGGATCCCTCGACAGTACTTC	CAISDGDRIPRQYF
TRBV20-1	few	TRBJ1-4	.	TGCAGTGCCCGAGCGGCGGGGGGGAAACTGTTTTTT	CSARAAGGKLFF
TRBV12-3/TRBV12-4	few	TRBJ1-1	.	TGTGCCAGCAGTTTAGCCCATTCGTCTGAAGCTTTCTTT	CASSLAHSSEAFF
TRBV28	few	TRBJ2-4	.	TGTGCCAGCAGTTCCCTAGGTGGGGTGTTCAACATTCAGTACTTC	CASSSLGGVFNIQYF
TRBV6-2/TRBV6-3	many	TRBJ1-1	.	TGTGCCACTACGATCGGGGCGAGCACTGAAGCTTTCTTT	CATTIGASTEAFF
TRBV7-2	many	TRBJ1-1	.	TGTGCCAGCAGCTTAGCGTGGGGTGGAGCTTTCTTT	CASSLAWGGAFF
TRBV28	.	TRBJ1-5	.	TGTGCCAGCAGCCTCGGAGAGCCCCAGCATTTT	CASSLGEPQHF
TRBV20-1	few	TRBJ2-7	TRBD1	TGCAGTGCTAGCAAGACAGGGGTAATGTCCTACGAGCAGTACTTC	CSASKTGVMSYEQYF
TRBV5-1	few	TRBJ2-6	.	TGCGCCAGCAGCTCTGACAGCTCTGGGGCCAACGTCCTGACTTTC	CASSSDSSGANVLTF
TRBV5-1	few	TRBJ2-3	.	TGCGCCAGCAGCTTGGTACCAGGGAGATGGACAGATACGCAGTATTTT	CASSLVPGRWTDTQYF
TRBV5-4	many	TRBJ2-7	.	TGTGCCAGCAGCTTGGTAAAGGGTAGAAGCTACGAGCAGTACTTC	CASSLVKGRSYEQYF
TRBV24-1	many	TRBJ2-3	TRBD1	TGTGCCACCAGTGATTTCGCGCGGGGACAGGGCCTAGAAGATACGCAGTATTTT	CATSDFARGQGLEDTQYF
TRBV6-6	many	TRBJ2-1	.	TGTGCCAGCCGTTCCCCCTCGGACCCTAGGGATGAGCAGTTCTTC	CASRSPSDPRDEQFF
TRBV9	many	TRBJ2-3	.	TGTGCCAGCAGCGTACATTCGGCCACAGATACGCAGTATTTT	CASSVHSATDTQYF
TRBV10-3	few	TRBJ1-5	.	TGTGCCATCAGTGAGTTCTCGGGCGTCGATCAGCCCCAGCATTTT	CAISEFSGVDQPQHF
TRBV12-3/TRBV12-4	few	TRBJ1-2	TRBD1	TGTGCCAGCACAATCAGGGGGGACTATGGCTACACCTTC	CASTIRGDYGYTF
TRBV29-1	.	TRBJ1-1	.	TGCAGCGTTGCGGTCAACCGATTAAACACTGAAGCTTTCTTT	CSVAVNRLNTEAFF
TRBV6-5	many	TRBJ1-4	TRBD1	TGTGCCAGCAGTTACGACGCCGGGACAGGAGGGGAAAAACTGTTTTTT	CASSYDAGTGGEKLFF
TRBV5-1	many	TRBJ2-5	TRBD1	TGCGCCAGCAGCACCGGGACAGGAGAGACCCAGTACTTC	CASSTGTGETQYF
TRBV7-3	many	TRBJ2-6	.	TGTGCCAGCAGCTTAACGTTACAGGGAAGGGTGGCCTCTGGGGCCAACGTCCTGACTTTC	CASSLTLQGRVASGANVLTF
TRBV7-6	few	TRBJ2-7	.	TGTGCCAGCAGCTTATCCCCCTGCGAGCAGTACTTC	CASSLSPCEQYF
TRBV5-4	few	TRBJ1-1	.	TGTGCCAGCAGCTTTAACACTGAAGCTTTCTTT	CASSFNTEAFF
TRBV28	many	TRBJ1-2	.	TGTGCCAGCAGTTTATCCACCCCGTTGAACGGCTACACCTTC	CASSLSTPLNGYTF
TRBV7-9	few	TRBJ2-5	.	TGTGCCAGCAGCTGGGGACGGCGGCAAGAGACCCAGTACTTC	CASSWGRRQETQYF
TRBV5-6	few	TRBJ2-1	.	TGTGCCAGCACCACTGGGGACCCCTACAATGAGCAGTTCTTC	CASTTGDPYNEQFF
TRBV18	.	TRBJ2-7	TRBD1	TGTGCCAGCTCACCATCCCGGGACAGGGGTTGGGGCGAGCAGTACTTC	CASSPSRDRGWGEQYF
TRBV9	few	TRBJ1-6	.	TGTGCCAGCAGCGTAAGTCCGATAAATTCACCCCTCCACTTT	CASSVSPINSPLHF